The 13 T cell receptor beta chains given below trace back to one sample, sequenced in a study of blood T cell repertoires in COVID-19. Sequenced by immunoSEQ multiplex PCR; TCRdb stores in-frame clones only, minus some. The data hold under 250,000 clones, with about 82% observed a single time. Sequencing was performed on peripheral blood. All receptors come from a middle-aged man with COVID-19, enrolled during active disease.

The chain uses TRBV3-1 (or the pseudogene TRBV3-2) and TRBJ2-2; D possibly corresponds to TRBD1 (6 bases). From germline, CDR1 is LGHDT and CDR2 YNNKEL (reference sequence). V shed 3 bases and J shed 4 bases, with 15 bases lying between them. CDR3 length: 16 amino acids. CDR3: CASSHDGTFLTGELFF. In DNA form, the CDR3 reads TGTGCCAGCAGCCACGATGGGACATTCCTCACCGGGGAGCTGTTTTTT.

The chain joins TRBV2 to TRBJ2-3; TRBD2 matches 10 bases. V lost 4 bases, J lost 14 bases, and 6 bases stayed unmatched. The CDR3 runs 12 residues. Germline V lookup: CDR1 SNHLY, CDR2 FYNNEI. This CDR3 reads CASSATSGERYF. The CDR3 coding sequence is TGTGCCAGCAGTGCTACTAGCGGGGAAAGGTATTTT.

The chain carries TRBV25-1 and TRBJ1-2; 7 positions agree with TRBD1. The length of the CDR3 is 14 residues. The V gene's germline CDR1 is MGHDK and CDR2 SYGVNS. V dropped 2 bases and J dropped 3; count of bases not matched to a gene: 3. CDR3 nucleotides: TGTGCCAGCAGTGAAAACAGGGGCTACTATGGCTACACCTTC. It is translated as CASSENRGYYGYTF.

The chain employs TRBV5-1 and TRBJ2-2, with D unclear. The CDR3 spans 16 residues. The germline CDR1 and CDR2 sequences are SGHRS and YFSETQ. V gave up 0 bases and J gave up 0 bases, with 9 bases separating them. The CDR3, as DNA: TGCGCCAGCAGCTTGGGGGCCAGGACGAACACCGGGGAGCTGTTTTTT. Translating gives CASSLGARTNTGELFF.

This clone came up a few times. Other DNA sequences from this sample encode an identical CDR3 as well. The rearrangement links TRBV19 to TRBJ2-1, with D unclear. The CDR3 has 13 amino acids. Germline V gene data show CDR1 as LNHDA and CDR2 as SQIVND (reference sequence). With 3 bases removed from V and 4 bases from J, the gap between germline ends came to 7 bases. The CDR3 nucleotides are TGTGCCAGTAGTATTGGCAGATACAATGAGCAGTTCTTC. This gives the protein CASSIGRYNEQFF.

V and J are TRBV5-1 and TRBJ1-1; D unresolved. V lost 0 bases and J lost 0, with 12 bases in between. From germline, CDR1 is SGHRS and CDR2 YFSETQ. The CDR3 is 16 residues long. The CDR3 DNA reads as TGCGCCAGCAGCTTGGCCCCTCCCCCAGTGAACACTGAAGCTTTCTTT. It codes for CASSLAPPPVNTEAFF. Supplemented by reference TRBV5-1 and TRBJ1-1, the full variable domain reads KAGVTQTPRYLIKTRGQQVTLSCSPISGHRSVSWYQQTPGQGLQFLFEYFSETQRNKGNFPGRFSGRQFSNSRSEMNVSTLELGDSALYLCASSLAPPPVNTEAFFGQGTRLTVV.

The V call is TRBV2, the J call TRBJ2-1, with TRBD1 identical over 7 bases. The germline V gene has CDR1 SNHLY and CDR2 FYNNEI. The CDR3 contains 15 residues. J gave up 5 bases and V 3 bases, and 7 bases lay outside the gene matches. The CDR3 DNA reads as TGTGCCAGCAGTGAGAGGTCGACAGGGAACAATGAGCAGTTCTTC. Amino acid sequence: CASSERSTGNNEQFF.

This chain connects TRBV5-4 to TRBJ1-1; D is uncertain. This CDR3 has 11 residues. Trimming left V 6 bases short and J 4 bases short, with 7 bases between. Germline V gene lookup returns CDR1 SGHNT and CDR2 YYREEE (reference sequence). In nucleotides, the CDR3 is TGTGCCAGCACCGGTGGCACTGAAGCTTTCTTT. Amino acid sequence: CASTGGTEAFF.

This rearrangement joins TRBV7-2 to TRBJ2-7; D perhaps matches TRBD2 (6 bases). CDR3 length equals 13 residues. V lost 10 bases to trimming and J lost 2 bases, with 15 bases between them. Per the germline V gene, CDR1 is SGHTA and CDR2 is FQGNSA. The CDR3 protein is CATSGTPPYEQYF. The CDR3 DNA is TGTGCCACCTCCGGGACTCCACCCTACGAGCAGTACTTC.

The chain couples TRBV5-6 to TRBJ2-3, with TRBD1 matching 8 bases. CDR3 length: 15 amino acids. CDR1 and CDR2 from the germline V gene are SGHDT and YYEEEE. Trimming took 4 bases from V and 3 from J; bases not matched to a gene: 7. For the CDR3, the DNA is TGTGCCAGCAGCCGCGACAGGGGTGGGACAGATACGCAGTATTTT. It encodes CASSRDRGGTDTQYF.

This chain uses TRBV9 with TRBJ2-2; 11 bases are shared with TRBD2. Germline CDR1 SGDLS, CDR2 YYNGEE. The CDR3 is 17 residues long. Losses at the gene ends were 0 bases for V and 1 base for J; bases not matched to a gene: 2. The CDR3 sequence: CASSVGTSGGNTGELFF. CDR3 nucleotide sequence: TGTGCCAGCAGCGTAGGAACTAGCGGGGGGAACACCGGGGAGCTGTTTTTT.

The chain carries TRBV5-1 and TRBJ2-7, with a tentative D call TRBD2 (5 bases). The CDR3 consists of 15 residues. Germline V gene lookup returns CDR1 SGHRS and CDR2 YFSETQ. V lost 0 bases to trimming and J lost 3 bases, with 13 bases between them. The CDR3 sequence: CASSLASGTYYEQYF. The CDR3 coding sequence is TGCGCCAGCAGCTTGGCAAGCGGTACTTACTACGAGCAGTACTTC.

This chain joins TRBV25-1 and TRBJ2-3, with unresolved D. CDR1 is MGHDK and CDR2 is SYGVNS in the germline V gene. The CDR3 is made up of 13 amino acids. V lost 4 bases, J lost 6 bases, and 11 bases lay in between. The CDR3: CASSVLLGDTQYF. The CDR3 DNA reads as TGTGCCAGCAGTGTCCTCCTAGGCGATACGCAGTATTTT.